Listed here are 11 T cell receptor beta chains from one sample, sequenced in a study of blood T cell repertoires in COVID-19 (TCRdb year 2020). To prepare the library, the immunoSEQ multiplex PCR assay was applied. Held by TCRdb, this immuneACCESS table contains in-frame sequences only and omits some clones. Under half of the omission traces to an unresolved V gene where checked; the cause of the rest is unknown. Across this sample there are over 150,000 clones, with roughly 84% seen only once. The ten largest clonotypes hold 1.1% of the sample. Specimen: peripheral blood. Receptors were obtained from a middle-aged man with acute or convalescent COVID-19.

This chain joins TRBV7-6 and TRBJ2-1; the D gene is possibly TRBD2 (6 bases). This CDR3 contains 16 residues. CDR1 SGHVS and CDR2 FNYEAQ come from the germline V gene. Trimming pared 2 bases from V and 9 bases from J, leaving 20 bases between. The CDR3 region has the DNA TGTGCCAGCAGCTTAACCAGGACGACTAGATTGGGTGAGCAGTTCTTC. Its translation is CASSLTRTTRLGEQFF.

The V call is TRBV27, the J call TRBJ2-1, with D possibly TRBD1 on 5 matching bases. This CDR3 comprises 16 residues. With 1 base removed from V and 6 bases from J, the gap between germline ends came to 16 bases. Germline V gene lookup returns CDR1 MNHEY and CDR2 SMNVEV (reference sequence). The chain's CDR3 is CASSLLVAGFANEQFF. CDR3 coding DNA: TGTGCCAGCAGTTTATTGGTGGCAGGGTTTGCCAATGAGCAGTTCTTC.

This clone was seen once. The chain recombines TRBV7-9 with TRBJ2-7; perhaps TRBD1 as D (6 bases). V shed 5 bases and J shed 5 bases, with 25 bases lying between them. Germline CDR1 SEHNR, CDR2 FQNEAQ (reference sequence). The CDR3 loop spans 17 amino acids. CDR3 nucleotide sequence: TGTGCCAGCAGCACCACCCTCCAGGGGATTGGTCTCGACGAGCAGTACTTC. Translation gives CASSTTLQGIGLDEQYF.

This clone was found once. V is TRBV29-1 and J is TRBJ1-2; a weak D match, TRBD1 (5 bases). V was clipped by 3 bases and J by 4 bases, with 9 bases between them. Per the germline V gene, CDR1 is SQVTM and CDR2 is ANQGSEA. The CDR3 totals 12 residues. The CDR3 here is CSVEDTVYGYTF. DNA for the CDR3: TGCAGCGTTGAGGACACAGTCTATGGCTACACCTTC.

The V and J genes are TRBV18 and TRBJ1-4, with 8 positions matching TRBD1. CDR3 length: 16 amino acids. The germline CDR1 and CDR2 sequences are KGHSH and LQKENI. Losses at the gene ends were 2 bases for V and 7 bases for J; bases not matched to a gene: 9. DNA for the CDR3: TGTGCCAGCTCACCAGCCCAGGGGGGGACAGGTGAAAAACTGTTTTTT. Its protein is CASSPAQGGTGEKLFF.

The gene calls are TRBV30 and TRBJ1-2; 7 bases line up with TRBD1. Germline CDR1 is GTSNPN and CDR2 is SVGIG (reference sequence). The CDR3 contains 11 residues. With V trimmed by 1 base and J by 13 bases, 6 bases remained unmatched. The CDR3 bases are TGTGCCTGGAGTGCGGGACAGTCGAGCACCTTC. It yields the protein CAWSAGQSSTF.

In this sample, this clone turned up a few times. This sequence joins TRBV30 and TRBJ1-1; the D gene is possibly TRBD1 (6 bases). V shed 8 bases and J shed 4 bases, with 17 bases lying between them. The germline V gene has CDR1 GTSNPN and CDR2 SVGIG (reference sequence). The CDR3 is 13 residues long. The CDR3 loop is CAGPGRGSTEAFF. CDR3 in DNA: TGTGCCGGGCCCGGGAGGGGGAGCACTGAAGCTTTCTTT. Combining the CDR3 with reference TRBV30 and TRBJ1-1 gives the whole variable domain SQTIHQWPATLVQPVGSPLSLECTVEGTSNPNLYWYRQAAGRGLQLLFYSVGIGQISSEVPQNLSASRPQDRQFILSSKKLLLSDSGFYLCAGPGRGSTEAFFGQGTRLTVV.

V is TRBV6-5 and J is TRBJ1-1; 7 bases agree with TRBD1. The V gene's germline CDR1 is MNHEY and CDR2 SVGAGI. V was pared by 6 bases and J by 4 bases, with 5 bases of the junction left unmatched. The CDR3 contains 13 residues. CDR3 in DNA: TGTGCCAGCAGAAACGCAGGGGGCACTGAAGCTTTCTTT. This codes for CASRNAGGTEAFF.

This clone was seen more than once but under ten times. The rearrangement uses TRBV5-4 and TRBJ1-1, with D possibly TRBD1 on 6 matching bases. Trimming stripped 4 bases from V and 0 bases from J, with 10 bases between. The germline CDR1 and CDR2 sequences are SGHNT and YYREEE (reference sequence). This CDR3 is built from 14 residues. DNA of the CDR3: TGTGCCAGCAGCCAGGGGAGCCTGAACACTGAAGCTTTCTTT. This translates into CASSQGSLNTEAFF.

This clone has only one observation. The rearrangement links TRBV30 to TRBJ1-4; no clear D. The CDR3 extends over 12 amino acids. Germline values: CDR1 GTSNPN, CDR2 SVGIG (reference sequence). The CDR3 reads CASVATNEKLFF. DNA of the CDR3: TGTGCGTCAGTTGCAACTAATGAAAAACTGTTTTTT.

The chain uses TRBV4-1 and TRBJ1-2; TRBD1 matches at 8 bases. With V trimmed by 2 bases and J by 5 bases, 7 bases remained unmatched. CDR1 is MGHRA and CDR2 is YSYEKL in the germline V gene. The CDR3 is made up of 15 amino acids. The CDR3 sequence is CASSQSVTGGYGYTF. The DNA for the CDR3 is TGCGCCAGCAGCCAATCGGTCACAGGGGGATATGGCTACACCTTC.